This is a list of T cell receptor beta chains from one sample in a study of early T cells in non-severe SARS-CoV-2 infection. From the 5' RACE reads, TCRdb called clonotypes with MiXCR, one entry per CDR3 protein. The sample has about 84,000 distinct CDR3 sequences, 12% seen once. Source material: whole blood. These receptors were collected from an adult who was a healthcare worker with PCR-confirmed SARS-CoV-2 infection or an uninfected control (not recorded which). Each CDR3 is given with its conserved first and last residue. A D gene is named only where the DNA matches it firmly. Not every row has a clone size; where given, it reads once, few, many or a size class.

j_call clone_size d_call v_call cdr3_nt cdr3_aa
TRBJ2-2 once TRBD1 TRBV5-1 TGCGCCAGCAGCTTTTCAGCAGGGGGGAACACCGGGGAGCTGTTTTTT CASSFSAGGNTGELFF
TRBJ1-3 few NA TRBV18 TGTGCCAGCTCACCTCTCGAGCGCTCTGGAAACACCATATATTTT CASSPLERSGNTIYF
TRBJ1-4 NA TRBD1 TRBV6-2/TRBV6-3 TGTGCCAGCAGTTATGCCGGGACAGGGGTCGGAAAACTGTTTTTT CASSYAGTGVGKLFF
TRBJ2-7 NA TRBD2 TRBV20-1 TGCAGTGCCCCTAGCGGGGGGCACTACGAGCAGTACTTC CSAPSGGHYEQYF
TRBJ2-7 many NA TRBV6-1 TGTGCCAGCGCCTCCAGGGCTTCCTCCTACGAGCAGTACTTC CASASRASSYEQYF
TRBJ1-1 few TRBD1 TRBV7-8 TGTGCCAGCAGCTCAACGGACAGGGCGAACACTGAAGCTTTCTTT CASSSTDRANTEAFF
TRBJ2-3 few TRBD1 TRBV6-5 TGTGCCAGCAGTTACTCGAGGGACAGGTACACAGATACGCAGTATTTT CASSYSRDRYTDTQYF
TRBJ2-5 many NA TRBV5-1 TGCGCCAGCAGCTTTGTAGGTTGGGACGAAGAGACCCAGTACTTC CASSFVGWDEETQYF
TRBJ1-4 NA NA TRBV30 TGTGCCTGGGCGGGTCCTCTCCTCATGGCTGAAAAACTGTTTTTT CAWAGPLLMAEKLFF
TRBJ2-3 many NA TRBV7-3 TGTGCCAGCAGCTTATTAGGGGACGCACCATCAGATACGCAGTATTTT CASSLLGDAPSDTQYF
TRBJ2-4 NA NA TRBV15 TGTGCCACCAGCAGGGCCGGGATCTTTGACATTCAGTACTTC CATSRAGIFDIQYF
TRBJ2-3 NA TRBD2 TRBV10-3 TGTGCCATCACCCAAAGGACTAGCCCAGATACGCAGTATTTT CAITQRTSPDTQYF
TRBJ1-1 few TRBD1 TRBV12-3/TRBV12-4 TGTGCCAGCAGTCACGGACAGGGGGCAAGAGGAGCTTTCTTT CASSHGQGARGAFF
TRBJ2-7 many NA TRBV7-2 TGTGCCAGCAGCCTCGGCAGGGGTACCTACGAGCAGTACTTC CASSLGRGTYEQYF
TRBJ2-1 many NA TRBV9 TGTGCCAGCAGCGAAGCGGTGAGCTCCTACAATGAGCAGTTCTTC CASSEAVSSYNEQFF
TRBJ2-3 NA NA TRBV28 TGTGCCAGCAGATCTATCCAGGGATTTAGCACAGATACGCAGTATTTT CASRSIQGFSTDTQYF
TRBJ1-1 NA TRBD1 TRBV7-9 TGTGCCAGCAGTACGATACAGGGGTTTCCTCCTGAAGCTTTCTTT CASSTIQGFPPEAFF
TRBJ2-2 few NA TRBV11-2 TGTGCCAGCAGTCGTAGTATGGACAAGAACACCGGGGAGCTGTTTTTT CASSRSMDKNTGELFF
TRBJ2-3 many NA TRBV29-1 TGCAGCCTGGGGGACTTCCTCAGGGATACGCAGTATTTT CSLGDFLRDTQYF
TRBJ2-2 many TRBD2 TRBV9 TGTGCCAGCAGCCCGGGACTAGCTGGAGCCGGGGAGCTGTTTTTT CASSPGLAGAGELFF
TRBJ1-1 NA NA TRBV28 TGTGCCAGCAGCCGACAGCTTCTGAACACTGAAGCTTTCTTT CASSRQLLNTEAFF
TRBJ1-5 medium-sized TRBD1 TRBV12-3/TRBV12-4 TGTGCCAGCAGTTTGCGTCAGGGGGAACAGCCCCAGCATTTT CASSLRQGEQPQHF
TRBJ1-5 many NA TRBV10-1 TGCGCCAGCAGCCCGGGACTCAATCAGCCCCAGCATTTT CASSPGLNQPQHF
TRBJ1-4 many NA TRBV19 TGTGCCAGTACCGAGACCTCTAATGAAAAACTGTTTTTT CASTETSNEKLFF
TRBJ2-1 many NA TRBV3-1 TGTGCCAGCAGCCAAGGAGACGGACTCTTAATTGGGGATGAGCAGTTCTTC CASSQGDGLLIGDEQFF
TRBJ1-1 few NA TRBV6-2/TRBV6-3 TGTGCCAGCTTAGGACGGGAAGGGAACACTGAAGCTTTCTTT CASLGREGNTEAFF
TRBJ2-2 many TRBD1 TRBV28 TGTGCCAGCAGAACAGGGGTCCTTTCCGGGGAGCTGTTTTTT CASRTGVLSGELFF
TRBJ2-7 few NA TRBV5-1 TGCGCCAGCCCCTACGAGCAGTACTTC CASPYEQYF
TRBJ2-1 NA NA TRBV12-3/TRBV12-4 TGTGCCAGCAGTTTAGCGGGGTTCAATGAGCAGTTCTTC CASSLAGFNEQFF
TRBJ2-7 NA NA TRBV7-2 TGTGCCAGCAGCCAGACGGGACCTTCCTACGAGCAGTACTTC CASSQTGPSYEQYF
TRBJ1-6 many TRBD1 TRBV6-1 TGTGCCACTTTTTCCGGGACAGCGTATAATTCACCCCTCCACTTT CATFSGTAYNSPLHF
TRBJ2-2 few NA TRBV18 TGTGCCAGCTCACCAAGAGGGATGACGGCCACCGGGGAGCTGTTTTTT CASSPRGMTATGELFF
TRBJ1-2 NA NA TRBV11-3 TGTGCCAGCAGCTCTAGACAGTCTCAAAACTATGGCTACACCTTC CASSSRQSQNYGYTF
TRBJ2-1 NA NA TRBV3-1 TGTGCCAGCAGTCAAGATGAAGGTAGTTGGACCATAAGCTCCTACAATGAGCAGTTCTTC CASSQDEGSWTISSYNEQFF
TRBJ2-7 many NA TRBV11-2 TGTGCCAGCAGCTTGGGCCTTAGCTCCTACGAGCAGTACTTC CASSLGLSSYEQYF
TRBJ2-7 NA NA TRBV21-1 TGTGCCACCGGACTAGTCCTCTTCTCCTACGAGCAGTACTTC CATGLVLFSYEQYF